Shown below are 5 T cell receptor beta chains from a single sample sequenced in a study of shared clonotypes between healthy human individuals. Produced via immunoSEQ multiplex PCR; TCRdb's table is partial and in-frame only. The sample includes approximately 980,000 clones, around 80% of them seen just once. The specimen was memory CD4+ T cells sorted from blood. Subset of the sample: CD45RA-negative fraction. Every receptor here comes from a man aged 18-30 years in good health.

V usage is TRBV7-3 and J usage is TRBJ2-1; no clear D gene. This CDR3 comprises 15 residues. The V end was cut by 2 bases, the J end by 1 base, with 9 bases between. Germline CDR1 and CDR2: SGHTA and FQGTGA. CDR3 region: CASSLGQLSYNEQFF. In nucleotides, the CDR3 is TGTGCCAGCAGCTTAGGGCAACTTTCCTACAATGAGCAGTTCTTC.

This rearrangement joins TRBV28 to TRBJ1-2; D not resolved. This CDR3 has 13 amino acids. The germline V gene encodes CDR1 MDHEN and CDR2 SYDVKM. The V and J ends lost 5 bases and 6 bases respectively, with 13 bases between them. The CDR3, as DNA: TGTGCCAGCAGTCCCCCTTCTGAGGATGGCTACACCTTC. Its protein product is CASSPPSEDGYTF.

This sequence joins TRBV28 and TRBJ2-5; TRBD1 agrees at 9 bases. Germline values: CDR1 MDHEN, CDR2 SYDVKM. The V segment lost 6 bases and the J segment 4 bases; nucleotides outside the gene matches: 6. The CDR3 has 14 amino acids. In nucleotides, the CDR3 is TGTGCCAGCAGACTGGACAGGGGAGTAGAGACCCAGTACTTC. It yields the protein CASRLDRGVETQYF. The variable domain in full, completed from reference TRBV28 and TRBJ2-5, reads DVKVTQSSRYLVKRTGEKVFLECVQDMDHENMFWYRQDPGLGLRLIYFSYDVKMKEKGDIPEGYSVSREKKERFSLILESASTNQTSMYLCASRLDRGVETQYFGPGTRLLVL.

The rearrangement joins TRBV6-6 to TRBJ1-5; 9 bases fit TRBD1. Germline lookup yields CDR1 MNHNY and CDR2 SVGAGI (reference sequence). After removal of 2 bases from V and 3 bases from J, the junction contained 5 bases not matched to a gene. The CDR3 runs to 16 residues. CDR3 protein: CASSYQGQGSNQPQHF. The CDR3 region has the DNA TGTGCCAGCAGTTACCAGGGACAGGGATCCAATCAGCCCCAGCATTTT.

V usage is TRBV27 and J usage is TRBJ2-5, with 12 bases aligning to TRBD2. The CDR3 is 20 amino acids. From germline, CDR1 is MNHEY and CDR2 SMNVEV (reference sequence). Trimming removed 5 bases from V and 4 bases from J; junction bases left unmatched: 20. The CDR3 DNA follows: TGTGCCAGCAGTCCCCAGACTAGCGGGAGTAGATGGTGGGACGGAGAGACCCAGTACTTC. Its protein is CASSPQTSGSRWWDGETQYF.